This TCR beta chain was recovered during a study of blood T cell repertoires in COVID-19. Overall study context: Collection of acute and convalescent COVID-19 samples took place in the United States, Italy and Spain.

This clone turned up a few times. V was pared by 3 bases and J by 0 bases, with 4 bases of the junction left unmatched. The germline V gene has CDR1 DFQATT and CDR2 SNEGSKA (reference sequence). The CDR3 spans 16 residues. Cohort 3 donors counted as recovered after two negative PCRs, clearance, or resolved symptoms. The authors' processing: The authors estimated nucleated cell counts from reference gene primer amplification. Method: immunoSEQ multiplex PCR; TCRdb's copy keeps in-frame clones and lacks some. The D gene and trimming were derived from the DNA, and the V and J assignments and clone size from that table. The sample lists 250,000 to 300,000 clones; about 80% were seen once.

V gene TRBV20-1 combines with J gene TRBJ2-6, with 8 bases lining up with TRBD1. This receptor was obtained from a man between 45 and 60 years old who had recovered from COVID-19. Specimen: PBMCs or T cells enriched from blood (not recorded which). Here the CDR3 reads CSASTGGLSGANVLTF. CDR3 in DNA: TGCAGTGCTAGTACAGGGGGTCTCTCTGGGGCCAACGTCCTGACTTTC.